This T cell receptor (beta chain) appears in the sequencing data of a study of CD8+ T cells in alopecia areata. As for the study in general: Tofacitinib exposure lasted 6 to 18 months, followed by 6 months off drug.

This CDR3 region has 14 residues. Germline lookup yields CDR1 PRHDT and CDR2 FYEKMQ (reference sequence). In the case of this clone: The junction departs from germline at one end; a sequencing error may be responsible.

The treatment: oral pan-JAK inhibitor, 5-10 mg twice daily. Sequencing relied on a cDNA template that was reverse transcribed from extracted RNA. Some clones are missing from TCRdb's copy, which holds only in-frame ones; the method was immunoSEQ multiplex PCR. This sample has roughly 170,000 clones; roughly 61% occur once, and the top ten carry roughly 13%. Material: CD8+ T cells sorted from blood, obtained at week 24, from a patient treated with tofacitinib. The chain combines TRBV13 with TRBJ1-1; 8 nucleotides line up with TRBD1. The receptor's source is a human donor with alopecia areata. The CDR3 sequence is CASSLKGTGGSSPF. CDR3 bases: TGTGCCAGCAGCTTAAAGGGGACAGGCGGGAGTAGCCCCTTT.